Shown below are 27 T cell receptor beta chains from a single sample sequenced in a study of blood T cell repertoires in COVID-19. Repertoires were generated with immunoSEQ multiplex PCR, while TCRdb's copy carries only in-frame clones and drops some. The sample has approximately 300,000 clones; roughly 90% are singletons. The sequencing sample was made of peripheral blood. These receptors came from a man between 18 and 29 years old with active or convalescent COVID-19.

The chain couples TRBV5-1 to TRBJ2-3, with 10 positions matching TRBD2. The CDR3 is 16 residues long. Germline V gene sequence: CDR1 SGHRS, CDR2 YFSETQ. Trimming at V came to 7 bases and at J to 2 bases, leaving 10 bases not matched to a gene. The CDR3, as DNA: TGCGCCAGCGGGAGACTAGCGGGTACATCCACAGATACGCAGTATTTT. Encoded protein: CASGRLAGTSTDTQYF.

The chain joins TRBV5-1 to TRBJ2-1, with D hard to call. CDR3 size: 14 residues. Trimming took 3 bases from V and 6 from J, leaving 13 bases between them. The germline V gene encodes CDR1 SGHRS and CDR2 YFSETQ. As DNA, the CDR3 is TGCGCCAGCAGCTCAGGCAGACCTACCAATGAGCAGTTCTTC. It codes for CASSSGRPTNEQFF. Full variable domain (outside the CDR3, taken from reference TRBV5-1 and TRBJ2-1): KAGVTQTPRYLIKTRGQQVTLSCSPISGHRSVSWYQQTPGQGLQFLFEYFSETQRNKGNFPGRFSGRQFSNSRSEMNVSTLELGDSALYLCASSSGRPTNEQFFGPGTRLTVL.

J is TRBJ2-6 and V is TRBV3-1 (or the pseudogene TRBV3-2); no reliable D call. The CDR3 sequence is 16 residues long. The ends were cut back, 1 base at V and 0 bases at J, with 7 bases in the middle. CDR1 is LGHDT, CDR2 YNNKEL, per germline (reference sequence). CDR3 sequence: CASSQGRSSGANVLTF. Here the CDR3 DNA reads TGTGCCAGCAGCCAAGGACGGAGCTCTGGGGCCAACGTCCTGACTTTC.

The genes are TRBV6-5 and TRBJ2-5, with 7 bases identical to TRBD2. Trimming removed 9 bases from V and 4 bases from J; junction bases left unmatched: 8. CDR3 length: 13 amino acids. Germline V gives CDR1 MNHEY, CDR2 SVGAGI. CDR3 sequence: CASGGGMGETQYF. CDR3 nucleotide sequence: TGTGCCAGTGGGGGGGGGATGGGAGAGACCCAGTACTTC.

This chain connects TRBV14 to TRBJ2-5; TRBD2 is a possible D gene (6 bases). V lost 1 base to trimming and J lost 5 bases, with 20 bases between them. This CDR3 spans 17 amino acids. Germline V lookup: CDR1 SGHDN, CDR2 FVKESK. The CDR3 sequence is CASSQGEVVGPRETQYF. The CDR3, as DNA: TGTGCCAGCAGCCAAGGGGAGGTCGTGGGCCCTAGGGAGACCCAGTACTTC.

The chain joins TRBV28 to TRBJ2-3; D is perhaps TRBD2 (6 bases). V shed 7 bases and J shed 0 bases, with 32 bases lying between them. Germline V gene lookup returns CDR1 MDHEN and CDR2 SYDVKM. The CDR3 length is 21 residues. This CDR3 reads CASNRGPARLVGVDSTDTQYF. In DNA, the CDR3 is TGTGCCAGCAACCGAGGACCGGCGCGACTAGTTGGAGTAGATAGCACAGATACGCAGTATTTT.

V usage is TRBV6-5 and J usage is TRBJ2-7; D call uncertain. This CDR3 region has 14 residues. The germline gives CDR1 MNHEY, CDR2 SVGAGI. V shed 7 bases and J shed 0 bases, with 13 bases lying between them. The CDR3 loop reads CASTVTWSSYEQYF. DNA for the CDR3: TGTGCCAGCACGGTCACTTGGAGCTCCTACGAGCAGTACTTC.

The chain combines TRBV6-6 with TRBJ2-3; weak D call: TRBD2 (6 bases). V was shortened by 7 bases and J by 2 bases, with 13 bases between the two germline ends. The CDR3 spans 14 residues. The germline V gene has CDR1 MNHNY and CDR2 SVGAGI (reference sequence). The CDR3 sequence: CASTALANTDTQYF. In DNA, the CDR3 is TGTGCCAGCACTGCGCTAGCGAACACAGATACGCAGTATTTT.

Only one count was recorded for this clone. The chain recombines TRBV24-1 with TRBJ2-1; D unresolved. Trimming removed 3 bases at V and 4 bases at J, with 18 bases between. Germline assignment: CDR1 KGHDR and CDR2 SFDVKD. This CDR3 contains 17 residues. CDR3 amino acids: CATSDPYTSNRYNEQFF. The CDR3, as DNA: TGTGCCACCAGTGATCCTTATACTTCCAACAGATACAATGAGCAGTTCTTC.

J is TRBJ2-7 and V is TRBV6-2 or TRBV6-3; 9 nucleotides match TRBD1. Germline CDR1 is MNHEY and CDR2 is SVGEGT. This CDR3 contains 14 residues. J lost 6 bases, V lost 2 bases, and 5 bases had no gene match. CDR3 sequence reads: CASSYRTGAGEQYF. CDR3 coding DNA: TGTGCCAGCAGTTACCGGACAGGGGCCGGCGAGCAGTACTTC.

The CDR3 DNA follows: TGTGCCAGCTCAACTCCGGGACTAGCGGACTACAATGAGCAGTTCTTC. Translated, it gives CASSTPGLADYNEQFF. The genes are TRBV18 and TRBJ2-1; 11 nucleotides agree with TRBD2. This CDR3 is built from 16 residues. CDR1 and CDR2 (germline): KGHSH, LQKENI. V shed 5 bases and J 3 bases; nucleotides not matched to a gene: 6.

This clone has only a few counts. The chain is built from TRBV20-1 and TRBJ2-7; TRBD1 matches 10 bases. J was trimmed by 13 bases and V by 3 bases; bases with no gene match: 21. The CDR3 length is 16 residues. The germline V gene has CDR1 DFQATT and CDR2 SNEGSKA (reference sequence). In DNA form, the CDR3 reads TGCAGTGCTAGTCCCCCTTTCGGGACAGGGGTAATAGGGGAATACTTC. Protein sequence: CSASPPFGTGVIGEYF.

The rearrangement uses TRBV28 and TRBJ2-7; TRBD2 is a possible D gene (6 bases). CDR3 length: 17 residues. V was trimmed by 5 bases and J by 3 bases, leaving 23 bases between them. The germline gives CDR1 MDHEN, CDR2 SYDVKM. The CDR3 sequence: CASSGSGLSPYYYEQYF. CDR3 sequence (DNA): TGTGCCAGCAGTGGTTCGGGACTCTCACCTTATTACTACGAGCAGTACTTC.

The chain links TRBV19 to TRBJ1-5; maybe TRBD1 (6 bases). The CDR3 contains 14 residues. Germline V gene sequence: CDR1 LNHDA, CDR2 SQIVND (reference sequence). V was pared by 6 bases and J by 3 bases, with 12 bases between. DNA for the CDR3: TGTGCCAGTAGGGACAGAGGCCACAATCAGCCCCAGCATTTT. Its translation: CASRDRGHNQPQHF. Filled out from reference TRBV19 and TRBJ1-5, the complete variable domain reads DGGITQSPKYLFRKEGQNVTLSCEQNLNHDAMYWYRQDPGQGLRLIYYSQIVNDFQKGDIAEGYSVSREKKESFPLTVTSAQKNPTAFYLCASRDRGHNQPQHFGDGTRLSIL.

This clone has a single count. The CDR3 DNA follows: TGTGCCAGCAGTGACATTTCCCCAAACACCATATATTTT. Protein sequence: CASSDISPNTIYF. This chain joins TRBV6-1 and TRBJ1-3; no clear D. Deletions cut 3 bases from V and 6 bases from J, with 9 bases between. Per the germline V gene, CDR1 is MNHNS and CDR2 is SASEGT. CDR3 length: 13 residues.

The rearrangement links TRBV19 to TRBJ1-3, with 8 bases identical to TRBD1. V gave up 4 bases and J gave up 2 bases; unmatched junction bases: 7. Germline V gene sequence: CDR1 LNHDA, CDR2 SQIVND (reference sequence). CDR3 length: 16 amino acids. CDR3 loop: CASSTPDRVAGNTIYF. The CDR3 region has the DNA TGTGCCAGTAGTACACCGGACAGGGTTGCTGGAAACACCATATATTTT.

This clone was counted once. The chain links TRBV15 to TRBJ1-1; 8 nucleotides agree with TRBD1. CDR1 LNHNV and CDR2 YYDKDF come from the germline V gene (reference sequence). The junction had 10 bases not matched to a gene; V was cut back by 5 bases and J by 5 bases. CDR3 length: 15 amino acids. In nucleotides, the CDR3 is TGTGCCACCAGCCTGGGAGGGACAGGTAGAACTGAAGCTTTCTTT. This codes for CATSLGGTGRTEAFF.

This clone was seen more than once but under ten times. The CDR3 reads CASGGGQPQHF. The CDR3 DNA reads as TGTGCCAGCGGCGGGGGTCAGCCCCAGCATTTT. The chain couples TRBV21-1 to TRBJ1-5. TRBV21-1 is noted as a pseudogene. The CDR3 is made up of 11 amino acids.

The rearrangement uses TRBV4-1 and TRBJ1-2; D is unclear. The V gene's germline CDR1 is MGHRA and CDR2 YSYEKL. The CDR3 runs to 14 residues. V was cut by 1 base and J by 5 bases, with 11 bases left in between. The CDR3 loop reads CASSQVGGIYGYTF. In nucleotides, the CDR3 is TGCGCCAGCAGCCAAGTTGGCGGGATTTATGGCTACACCTTC.

The chain is built from TRBV5-6 and TRBJ1-1; D is possibly TRBD1 (5 bases). Germline assignment: CDR1 SGHDT and CDR2 YYEEEE. The CDR3 runs to 12 residues. V lost 7 bases and J lost 0, with 7 bases in between. The CDR3, as DNA: TGTGCCAGCCAGGGCCTGAACACTGAAGCTTTCTTT. Translation: CASQGLNTEAFF.

This rearrangement joins TRBV7-3 to TRBJ1-2; 10 bases map to TRBD1. The V gene end was trimmed by 5 bases and the J gene end by 6 bases; junction bases not matched to a gene: 9. The CDR3 runs 15 residues. Germline V gives CDR1 SGHTA, CDR2 FQGTGA. For the CDR3, the DNA is TGTGCCAGCAGCCCTATTGGAGGGACAGGGGATGGCTACACCTTC. This encodes CASSPIGGTGDGYTF.

The chain employs TRBV19 and TRBJ1-1; D is unresolved. Germline CDR1 reads LNHDA; CDR2 reads SQIVND (reference sequence). V lost 4 bases to trimming and J lost 5 bases, with 11 bases between them. The CDR3 has 13 residues. The CDR3 DNA follows: TGTGCCAGTAGTAGGAGTCCCTGGACTGAAGCTTTCTTT. This gives the protein CASSRSPWTEAFF.

This rearrangement joins TRBV6-5 to TRBJ1-2; D is undetermined. There are 13 residues in the CDR3. Trimming took off 6 bases at V and 1 base at J, with 9 bases between the two ends. Germline V gene lookup returns CDR1 MNHEY and CDR2 SVGAGI. CDR3 DNA: TGTGCCAGCAGGGATACAGATAACTATGGCTACACCTTC. This translates into CASRDTDNYGYTF.

The chain is built from TRBV5-6 and TRBJ2-1, with 8 bases lining up with TRBD2. The CDR3 runs to 15 residues. The trim removed 0 bases at V and 5 bases at J, leaving 4 bases unmatched. Germline CDR1 and CDR2: SGHDT and YYEEEE. Here the CDR3 reads CASSLEERGNNEQFF. CDR3 in DNA: TGTGCCAGCAGCTTGGAGGAGCGGGGGAACAATGAGCAGTTCTTC.

The CDR3 protein is CAWSPGGSPLHF. The CDR3, as DNA: TGTGCCTGGAGTCCCGGAGGGTCACCCCTCCACTTT. The V and J genes are TRBV30 and TRBJ1-6; unclear D gene. CDR1 is GTSNPN and CDR2 is SVGIG in the germline V gene (reference sequence). CDR3 length equals 12 residues. V was pared by 2 bases and J by 10 bases, with 9 bases between.

This chain uses TRBV7-9 with TRBJ2-5; weak D call: TRBD2 (5 bases). Trimming removed 0 bases from V and 5 bases from J, with 10 bases in between. This CDR3 spans 14 amino acids. Germline-derived CDR1 and CDR2 are SEHNR and FQNEAQ (reference sequence). The CDR3, as DNA: TGTGCCAGCAGCTTAGCGCGGGTCGCGGAGACCCAGTACTTC. Protein product: CASSLARVAETQYF.

J is TRBJ2-1 and V is TRBV19, with 12 nucleotides matching TRBD2. The ends lost 4 bases at V and 6 bases at J; junction bases unmatched: 16. The CDR3 length is 19 residues. Germline V gene data show CDR1 as LNHDA and CDR2 as SQIVND (reference sequence). CDR3 in amino acids: CASSRADEMGLAGFNEQFF. The CDR3 DNA sequence: TGTGCCAGTAGTAGAGCGGACGAGATGGGACTAGCGGGTTTCAATGAGCAGTTCTTC.